Described below is a single TCR beta chain sequence and its context. This specimen comes from a study of blood T cell repertoires in COVID-19. Study background: Spain, Italy and the United States supplied samples that represented acute and convalescent COVID-19.

CDR1 LNHDA and CDR2 SQIVND come from the germline V gene (reference sequence). V gave up 3 bases and J gave up 6 bases, with 14 bases separating them. The CDR3 consists of 15 residues. Original analysis: Amplified reference gene primers provided the basis for estimating nucleated cell counts. Profiling relied on immunoSEQ multiplex PCR, and the TCRdb table lists in-frame clones only, not all of them. V and J calls and clone size are given by that table; D and trimming were obtained from the DNA. The data show around 87,000 clones, 70% to 90% seen once. The TCR was taken from a man aged 50 to 60 with acute or convalescent COVID-19. The genes are TRBV19 and TRBJ2-2; D perhaps matches TRBD1 (5 bases). The sample taken for sequencing was peripheral blood. The chain's CDR3 is CASSITGVLAGELFF. In DNA, the CDR3 is TGTGCCAGTAGTATTACAGGAGTTCTCGCCGGGGAGCTGTTTTTT.